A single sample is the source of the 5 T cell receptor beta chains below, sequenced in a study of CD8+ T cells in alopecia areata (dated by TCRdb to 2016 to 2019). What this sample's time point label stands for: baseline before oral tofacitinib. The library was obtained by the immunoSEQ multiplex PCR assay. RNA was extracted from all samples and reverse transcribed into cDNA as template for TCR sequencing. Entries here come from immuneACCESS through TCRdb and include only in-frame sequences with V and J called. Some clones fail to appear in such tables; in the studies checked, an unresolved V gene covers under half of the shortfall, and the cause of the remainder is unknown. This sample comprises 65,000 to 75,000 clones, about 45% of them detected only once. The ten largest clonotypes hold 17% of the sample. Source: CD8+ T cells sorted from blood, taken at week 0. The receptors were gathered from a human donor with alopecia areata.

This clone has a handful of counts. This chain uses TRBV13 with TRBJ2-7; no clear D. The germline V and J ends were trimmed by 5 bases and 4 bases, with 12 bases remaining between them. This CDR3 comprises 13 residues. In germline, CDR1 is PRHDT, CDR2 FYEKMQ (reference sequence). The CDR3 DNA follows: TGTGCCAGCAGCCCACCGACCCGATACGAGCAGTACTTC. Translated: CASSPPTRYEQYF. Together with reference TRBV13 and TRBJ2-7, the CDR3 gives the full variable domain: AAGVIQSPRHLIKEKRETATLKCYPIPRHDTVYWYQQGPGQDPQFLISFYEKMQSDKGSIPDRFSAQQFSDYHSELNMSSLELGDSALYFCASSPPTRYEQYFGPGTRLTVT.

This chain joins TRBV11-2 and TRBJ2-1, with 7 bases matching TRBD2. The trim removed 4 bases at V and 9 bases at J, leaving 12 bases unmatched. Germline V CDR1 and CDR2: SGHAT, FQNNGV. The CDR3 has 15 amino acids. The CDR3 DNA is TGTGCCAGCAGCTCCGTTGGGGGAGGGCCCACTGAGCAGTTCTTC. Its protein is CASSSVGGGPTEQFF.

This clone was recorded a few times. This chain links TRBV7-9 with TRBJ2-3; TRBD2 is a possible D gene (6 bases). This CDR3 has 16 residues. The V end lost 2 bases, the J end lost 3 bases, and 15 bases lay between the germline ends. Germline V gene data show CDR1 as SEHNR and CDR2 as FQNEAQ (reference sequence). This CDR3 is CASSLTGLAYTDTQYF. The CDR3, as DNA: TGTGCCAGCAGCTTAACGGGCCTAGCGTATACAGATACGCAGTATTTT.

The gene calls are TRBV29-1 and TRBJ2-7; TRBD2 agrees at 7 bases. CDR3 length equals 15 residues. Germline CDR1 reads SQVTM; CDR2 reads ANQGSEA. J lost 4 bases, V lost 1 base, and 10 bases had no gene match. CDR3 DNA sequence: TGCAGCGTTGAAGGGGCCAGCGGGACTTATTACGAGCAGTACTTC. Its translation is CSVEGASGTYYEQYF.

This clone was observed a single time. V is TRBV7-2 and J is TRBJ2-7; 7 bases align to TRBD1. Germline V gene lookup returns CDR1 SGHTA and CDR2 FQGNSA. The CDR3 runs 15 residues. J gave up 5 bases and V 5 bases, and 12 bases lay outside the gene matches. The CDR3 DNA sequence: TGTGCCAGCAGCCCGTCCACCGGGACAGCGGACGAGCAGTACTTC. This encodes CASSPSTGTADEQYF.